This T cell receptor (beta chain) is drawn from a study of cytomegalovirus exposure and HLA in healthy donors. 13 Jbeta primers and 60 Vbeta primers were used for the PCR. Authors' processing steps: Later, tens of millions of unique TCR beta chains were counted in an analysis, and roughly 11 million of them were shared. Measured with immunoSEQ multiplex PCR; TCRdb has only the in-frame clones, and not every one. V and J calls and clone size are those listed in that table; D and trimming were worked out from the DNA. Altogether 95,000 to 150,000 clones are present, more than 60% being singletons, with the ten largest covering 1.5%. V was clipped by 7 bases and J by 1 base, with 10 bases between them. The CDR3 spans 13 residues. CDR1 is MNHNS and CDR2 is SASEGT in the germline V gene. Study-level findings and limits: As a later analysis showed, several of the most significant clusters appeared to be linked to common viral pathogens. Prior analysis indicated that the majority of TCR beta V segments exhibited productivity approximately 87% or approximately 30% of the time. Later analysis indicated greater clonal expansion among HLA-associated TCR beta chains than among equally common other chains.

Turning to this clone: The antigen is not known.

The sequence derives from a man between 18 and 29 years old in good health and CMV-seronegative. The sequenced material came from PBMCs. The genes are TRBV6-1 and TRBJ1-1, with D unclear. The CDR3 is CASTLGKNTEAFF. The CDR3 nucleotides read TGTGCCAGCACACTGGGCAAGAACACTGAAGCTTTCTTT.